These T cell receptor beta chains were read from a single sample in a study. MiXCR was run by TCRdb on the 5' RACE reads, yielding one entry per CDR3 protein. The sample consists of about 40,000 distinct CDR3 sequences, 25% to 35% of them appearing once. Material: tumor-infiltrating memory CD4+ T cells sorted from the breast tumor. The source of these receptors is a female donor with breast cancer. The CDR3 runs from the conserved cysteine through the conserved F or W. D genes are given only for firm matches. A row's size may be missing; if present it is once, few, many or a size class.

-	TRBV5-5	TRBJ2-2	TRBD1	CASSLGQGFTGELFF	TGTGCCAGCAGCTTGGGACAGGGGTTCACCGGGGAGCTGTTTTTT
-	TRBV20-1	TRBJ2-7	-	CSAREFVSVDFSYEQYF	TGCAGTGCTAGAGAATTTGTTAGCGTGGACTTCTCCTACGAGCAGTACTTC
few	TRBV7-6	TRBJ1-5	TRBD1	CASSLGTGGNQPQHF	TGTGCCAGCAGCTTGGGGACAGGGGGGAATCAGCCCCAGCATTTT
few	TRBV5-1	TRBJ2-3	TRBD2	CASSLISGSRGNIDTQYF	TGCGCCAGCAGCTTGATTAGCGGGAGCCGGGGGAATATAGATACGCAGTATTTT
-	TRBV25-1	TRBJ2-2	-	CASSGRGVNTGELFF	TGTGCCAGCAGTGGGAGGGGAGTGAACACCGGGGAGCTGTTTTTT
-	TRBV20-1	TRBJ2-7	-	CSARVGTISYEQYF	TGCAGTGCTAGAGTCGGGACGATCTCCTACGAGCAGTACTTC
few	TRBV6-5	TRBJ2-5	TRBD2	CASSTLGGEETQYF	TGTGCCAGCAGTACCCTGGGGGGGGAAGAGACCCAGTACTTC
many	TRBV29-1	TRBJ2-2	TRBD1	CSVDTAGGRTGELFF	TGCAGCGTTGATACGGCAGGGGGCCGGACCGGGGAGCTGTTTTTT
many	TRBV7-7	TRBJ2-1	TRBD1	CASSLGTGGSGEQFF	TGTGCTAGCAGCTTGGGTACAGGGGGAAGTGGTGAGCAGTTCTTC
-	TRBV9	TRBJ1-5	-	CASARRQPQHF	TGTGCCAGCGCCCGTCGTCAGCCCCAGCATTTT
-	TRBV20-1	TRBJ2-3	TRBD2	CSARPPRGGAGNTQYF	TGCAGTGCTAGGCCCCCCCGCGGGGGGGCCGGGAATACGCAGTATTTT
few	TRBV7-3	TRBJ2-2	-	CASSLISNTGELFF	TGTGCCAGCAGCTTAATTTCGAACACCGGGGAGCTGTTTTTT
medium-sized	TRBV5-1	TRBJ2-1	TRBD1	CASSFSGTDINEQFF	TGCGCCAGCAGCTTTTCCGGGACAGACATCAATGAGCAGTTCTTC
-	TRBV4-3	TRBJ2-1	-	CASSLILDNEQFF	TGTGCCAGCAGCTTAATCCTCGACAATGAGCAGTTCTTC
few	TRBV6-2/TRBV6-3	TRBJ2-5	-	CASGSLKETQYF	TGTGCCAGCGGTTCCCTCAAAGAGACCCAGTACTTC
few	TRBV12-2	TRBJ2-1	-	CASPPSAGGRAGGEQFF	TGTGCAAGTCCCCCCTCGGCAGGGGGCCGGGCGGGAGGTGAGCAGTTCTTC
few	TRBV27	TRBJ2-1	TRBD1	CASSPGTENNEQFF	TGTGCCAGCAGTCCCGGGACAGAAAATAATGAGCAGTTCTTC
-	TRBV5-1	TRBJ2-5	-	CTSSLEGEETQYF	TGCACCAGCAGCTTGGAGGGGGAAGAGACCCAGTACTTC
few	TRBV20-1	TRBJ2-5	-	CSALPGRIPGETQYF	TGCAGTGCTCTACCGGGACGCATTCCTGGGGAGACCCAGTACTTC
medium-sized	TRBV29-1	TRBJ2-3	-	CTTDTQYF	TGCACCACAGATACGCAGTATTTT
-	TRBV4-2	TRBJ1-4	-	CASSQDLEDEKLFF	TGCGCCAGCAGCCAAGATCTTGAAGATGAAAAACTGTTTTTT
-	TRBV12-3/TRBV12-4	TRBJ2-1	-	CASSFPSSSAYNEQFF	TGTGCCAGCAGTTTCCCCAGTTCTAGCGCATACAATGAGCAGTTCTTC
-	TRBV3-1	TRBJ2-3	-	CASSQRSSADTQYF	TGTGCCAGCAGCCAACGCTCTAGCGCAGATACGCAGTATTTT
-	TRBV11-2	TRBJ1-2	TRBD1	CASSLDGPGQSMRYTF	TGTGCCAGCAGCTTAGATGGCCCGGGACAGTCTATGCGCTACACCTTC
many	TRBV7-3	TRBJ2-1	-	CASSLPGVVNEQFF	TGTGCCAGCAGCTTGCCGGGAGTGGTAAATGAGCAGTTCTTC
many	TRBV27	TRBJ2-5	-	CASSLSTTGPETQYF	TGTGCCAGCAGTTTATCAACGACGGGGCCAGAGACCCAGTACTTC
few	TRBV11-1	TRBJ2-1	TRBD1	CASSLGDRTNEQFF	TGTGCCAGCAGCTTAGGGGACAGGACCAATGAGCAGTTCTTC